This T cell receptor beta chain emerged from a study of cytomegalovirus exposure and HLA in healthy donors. A word on this clone: The antigen is not known.

Overall study results and limits: Clonal expansion, a later analysis showed, was greater in HLA-associated TCR beta chains than in equally common others. Among TCR sequences, most were rare, though some public TCRs appeared in many donors. Versus the roughly 640-donor mean, an Asian-associated ancestry cluster reportedly showed fewer N-insertions in a later analysis. Three chains tied to CMV proved CMV antigen-specific in vitro.

The PCR had 60 Vbeta and 13 Jbeta primers. Method: immunoSEQ multiplex PCR; TCRdb's copy keeps in-frame clones and lacks some. This table holds some 130,000 clones, around 77% found once. This receptor was identified in a man aged 30-40 years in good health. The sample comprised PBMCs.

This CDR3 reads CASSHITKQFF. In DNA, the CDR3 is TGTGCCAGCAGCCACATAACAAAGCAGTTCTTC. This sequence joins TRBV27 and TRBJ2-1, with D hard to call. The germline gives CDR1 MNHEY, CDR2 SMNVEV (reference sequence). CDR3 size: 11 residues. Deletions cut 6 bases from V and 11 bases from J, with 11 bases between.